The entry that follows covers one T cell receptor (beta chain) sequence. Antigen specificity is unknown. The sample belongs to a study of cytomegalovirus exposure and HLA in healthy donors. Study-level results: Among immune exposure information, only CMV serostatus was available. Associated with HLA alleles at 0.05 false discovery rate in a later analysis were about 17,000 TCR beta sequences. For most subjects, TCR beta sequences were reported to predict HLA-A and HLA-B alleles with accuracy. In a later analysis, V- and J-gene trimming of beta chains associated with a DCLRE1C missense variant, replicated independently.

The germline CDR1 and CDR2 sequences are SNHLY and FYNNEI. The CDR3 sequence is 15 residues long. V dropped 6 bases and J dropped 5 bases, with 19 bases sitting between them. Primers included in the PCR were 60 Vbeta and 13 Jbeta primers. The protocol was immunoSEQ multiplex PCR, while the TCRdb copy is restricted to in-frame clones and leaves out a portion. This repertoire shows roughly 150,000 clones, less than 65% found once; its top ten account for over 2.5%. The chain has TRBV2 and TRBJ1-2; D unclear. The origin of this receptor is a woman in her twenties or thirties in good health and CMV-seropositive. Sequences were obtained from PBMCs. The CDR3 here is CASRALFGLRYGYTF. DNA of the CDR3: TGTGCCAGCAGGGCCCTCTTCGGGTTGCGGTATGGCTACACCTTC.